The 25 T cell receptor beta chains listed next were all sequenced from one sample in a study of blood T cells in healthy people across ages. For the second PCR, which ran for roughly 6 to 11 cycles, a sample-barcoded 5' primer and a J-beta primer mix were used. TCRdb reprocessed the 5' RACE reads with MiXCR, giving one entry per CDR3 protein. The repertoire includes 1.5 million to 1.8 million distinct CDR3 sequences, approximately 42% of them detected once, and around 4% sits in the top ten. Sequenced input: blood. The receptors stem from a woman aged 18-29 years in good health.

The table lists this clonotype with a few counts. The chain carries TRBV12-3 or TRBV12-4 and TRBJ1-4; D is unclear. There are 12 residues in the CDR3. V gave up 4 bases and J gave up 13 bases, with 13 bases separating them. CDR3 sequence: CASSSGPSGLFF. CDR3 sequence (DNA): TGTGCCAGCAGTTCCGGGCCGTCGGGACTGTTTTTT.

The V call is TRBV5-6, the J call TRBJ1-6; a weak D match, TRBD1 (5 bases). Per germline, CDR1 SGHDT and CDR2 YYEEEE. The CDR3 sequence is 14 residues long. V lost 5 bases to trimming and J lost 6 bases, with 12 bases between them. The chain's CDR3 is CASRRGIGNSPLHF. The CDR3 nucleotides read TGTGCCAGCAGGCGGGGGATAGGTAATTCACCCCTCCACTTT. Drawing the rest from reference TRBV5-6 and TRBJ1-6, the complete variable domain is DAGVTQSPTHLIKTRGQQVTLRCSPKSGHDTVSWYQQALGQGPQFIFQYYEEEERQRGNFPDRFSGHQFPNYSSELNVNALLLGDSALYLCASRRGIGNSPLHFGNGTRLTVT.

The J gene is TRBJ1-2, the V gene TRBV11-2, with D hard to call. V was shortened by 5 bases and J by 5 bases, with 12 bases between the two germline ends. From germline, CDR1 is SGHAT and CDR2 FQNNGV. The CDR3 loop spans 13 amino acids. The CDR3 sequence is CASSPIQRYGYTF. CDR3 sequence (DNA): TGTGCCAGCAGCCCCATCCAGCGTTATGGCTACACCTTC.

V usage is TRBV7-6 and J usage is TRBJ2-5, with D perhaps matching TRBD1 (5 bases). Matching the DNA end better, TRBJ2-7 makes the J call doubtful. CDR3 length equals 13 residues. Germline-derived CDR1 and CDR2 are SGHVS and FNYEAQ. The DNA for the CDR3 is TGTGCCAGCAGCGCCTTGGACAAACGCGAGCAGTACTTC. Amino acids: CASSALDKREQYF.

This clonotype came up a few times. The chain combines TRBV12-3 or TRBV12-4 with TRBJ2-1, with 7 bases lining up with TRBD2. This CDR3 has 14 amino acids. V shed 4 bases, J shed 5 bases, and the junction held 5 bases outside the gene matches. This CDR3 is CASSYLAEDNEQFF. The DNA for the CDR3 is TGTGCCAGCAGTTACCTAGCGGAGGACAATGAGCAGTTCTTC.

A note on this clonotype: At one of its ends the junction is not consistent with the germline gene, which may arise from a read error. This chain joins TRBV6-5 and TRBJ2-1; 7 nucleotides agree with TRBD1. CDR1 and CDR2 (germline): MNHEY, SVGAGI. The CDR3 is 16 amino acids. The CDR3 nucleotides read TGTGCCAGCAGTTCGACAGGGCCATGGGCCCACAATAAGCAGTTCTTC. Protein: CASSSTGPWAHNKQFF.

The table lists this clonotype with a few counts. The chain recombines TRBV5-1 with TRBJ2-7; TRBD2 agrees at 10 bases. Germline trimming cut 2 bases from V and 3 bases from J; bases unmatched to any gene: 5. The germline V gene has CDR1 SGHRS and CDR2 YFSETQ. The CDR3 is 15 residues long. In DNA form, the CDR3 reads TGCGCCAGCAGCTTTACTAGCGGGGTAGGCTACGAGCAGTACTTC. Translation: CASSFTSGVGYEQYF.

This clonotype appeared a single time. CDR3 loop: CASSQDAPGETIDTEAFF. As DNA, the CDR3 is TGCGCCAGCAGCCAAGATGCCCCAGGGGAGACTATTGACACTGAAGCTTTCTTT. The chain joins TRBV4-3 to TRBJ1-1, with D perhaps TRBD1 (6 bases). This CDR3 comprises 18 residues. Germline CDR1 LGHNA, CDR2 YSLEER. Trimming took off 0 bases at V and 3 bases at J, with 20 bases between the two ends.

In DNA, the CDR3 is TGTGCCACCAGCAGAGACGGGACAAGACCCTACGAGCAGTACTTC. This gives the protein CATSRDGTRPYEQYF. This rearrangement joins TRBV15 to TRBJ2-7; weak D call: TRBD1 (6 bases). The germline V gene encodes CDR1 LNHNV and CDR2 YYDKDF (reference sequence). Trimming shortened V by 0 bases and J by 2 bases, and 11 bases separated the two germline ends. This CDR3 spans 15 amino acids.

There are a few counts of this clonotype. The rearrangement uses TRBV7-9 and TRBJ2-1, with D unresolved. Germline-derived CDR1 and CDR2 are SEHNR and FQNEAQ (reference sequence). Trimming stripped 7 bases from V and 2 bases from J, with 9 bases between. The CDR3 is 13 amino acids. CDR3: CASNESPYNEQFF. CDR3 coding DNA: TGTGCCAGCAACGAAAGTCCCTACAATGAGCAGTTCTTC.

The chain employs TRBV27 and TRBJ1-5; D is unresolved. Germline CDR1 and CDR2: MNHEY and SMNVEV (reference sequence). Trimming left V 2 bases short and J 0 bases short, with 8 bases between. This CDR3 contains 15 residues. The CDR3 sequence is CASSLHSSSNQPQHF. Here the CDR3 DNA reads TGTGCCAGCAGTTTACACTCATCTAGCAATCAGCCCCAGCATTTT.

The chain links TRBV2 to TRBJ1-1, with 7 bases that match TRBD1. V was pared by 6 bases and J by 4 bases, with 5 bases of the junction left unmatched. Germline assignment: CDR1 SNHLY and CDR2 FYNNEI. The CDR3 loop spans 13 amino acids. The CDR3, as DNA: TGTGCCAGCAGGGCGACAGGGCCCACTGAAGCTTTCTTT. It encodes CASRATGPTEAFF.

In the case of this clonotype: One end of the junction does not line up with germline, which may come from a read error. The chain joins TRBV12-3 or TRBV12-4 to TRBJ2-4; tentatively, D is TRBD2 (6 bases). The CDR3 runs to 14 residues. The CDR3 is CACSFTGRENIQYF. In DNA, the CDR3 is TGTGCCTGCAGTTTTACCGGGAGAGAAAACATTCAGTACTTC.

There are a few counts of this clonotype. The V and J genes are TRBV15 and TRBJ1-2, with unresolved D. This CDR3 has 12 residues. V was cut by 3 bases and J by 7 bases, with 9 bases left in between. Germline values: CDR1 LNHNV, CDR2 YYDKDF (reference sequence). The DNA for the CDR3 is TGTGCCACCAGCAGGGAGAAGGGTGGCTACACCTTC. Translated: CATSREKGGYTF. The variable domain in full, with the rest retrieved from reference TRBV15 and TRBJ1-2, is DAMVIQNPRYQVTQFGKPVTLSCSQTLNHNVMYWYQQKSSQAPKLLFHYYDKDFNNEADTPDNFQSRRPNTSFCFLDIRSPGLGDTAMYLCATSREKGGYTFGSGTRLTVV.

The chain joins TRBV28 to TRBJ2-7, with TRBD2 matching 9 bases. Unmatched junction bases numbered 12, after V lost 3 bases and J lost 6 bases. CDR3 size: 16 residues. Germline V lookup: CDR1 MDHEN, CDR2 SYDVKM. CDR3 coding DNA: TGTGCCAGCAGTTTTCCGGGACTAGCAGGATATGGCGAGCAGTACTTC. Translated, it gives CASSFPGLAGYGEQYF.

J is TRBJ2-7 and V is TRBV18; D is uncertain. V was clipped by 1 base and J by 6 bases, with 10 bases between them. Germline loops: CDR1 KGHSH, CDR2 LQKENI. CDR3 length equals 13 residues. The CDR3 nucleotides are TGTGCCAGCTCACCACAGACGGCTGCCGAGCAGTACTTC. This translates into CASSPQTAAEQYF.

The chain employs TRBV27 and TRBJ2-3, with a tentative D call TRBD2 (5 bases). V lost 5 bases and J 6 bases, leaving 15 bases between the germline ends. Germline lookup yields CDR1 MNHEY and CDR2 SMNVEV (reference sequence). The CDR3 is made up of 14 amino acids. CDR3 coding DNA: TGTGCCAGCAGTGTGGTCGGGATCCCGGATACGCAGTATTTT. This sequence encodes CASSVVGIPDTQYF.

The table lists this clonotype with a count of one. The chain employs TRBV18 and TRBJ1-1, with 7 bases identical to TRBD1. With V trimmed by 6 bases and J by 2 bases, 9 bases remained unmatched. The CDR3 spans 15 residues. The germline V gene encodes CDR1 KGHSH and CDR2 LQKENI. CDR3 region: CASSKVGGRNTEAFF. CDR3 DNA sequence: TGTGCCAGCTCGAAGGTAGGGGGCCGAAACACTGAAGCTTTCTTT.

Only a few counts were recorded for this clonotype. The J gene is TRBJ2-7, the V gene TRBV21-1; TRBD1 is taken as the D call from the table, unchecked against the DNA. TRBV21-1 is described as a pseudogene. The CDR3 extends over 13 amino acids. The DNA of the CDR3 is TGTGCCAGCAGCAAATGGACACTGGAGGAGCAGTACTTC. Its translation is CASSKWTLEEQYF.

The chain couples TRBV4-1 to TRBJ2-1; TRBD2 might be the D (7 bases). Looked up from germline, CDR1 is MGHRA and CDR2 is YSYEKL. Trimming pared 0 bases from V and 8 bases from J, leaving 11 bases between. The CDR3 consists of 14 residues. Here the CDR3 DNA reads TGCGCCAGCAGCCAAGATAGGGGGGGCTATGAGCAGTTCTTC. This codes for CASSQDRGGYEQFF.

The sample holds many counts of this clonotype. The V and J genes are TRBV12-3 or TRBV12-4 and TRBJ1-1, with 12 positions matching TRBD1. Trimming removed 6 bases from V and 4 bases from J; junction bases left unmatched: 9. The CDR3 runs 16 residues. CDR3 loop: CASSSPWDRGPTEAFF. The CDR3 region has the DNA TGTGCCAGCAGCTCCCCCTGGGACAGGGGGCCCACTGAAGCTTTCTTT.

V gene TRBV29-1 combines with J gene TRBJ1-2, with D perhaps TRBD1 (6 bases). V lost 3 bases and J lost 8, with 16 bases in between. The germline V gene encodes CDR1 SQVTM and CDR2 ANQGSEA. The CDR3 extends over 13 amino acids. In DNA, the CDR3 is TGCAGCGTTGAGCAACAGGGAAGTTTGGGCTACACCTTC. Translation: CSVEQQGSLGYTF.

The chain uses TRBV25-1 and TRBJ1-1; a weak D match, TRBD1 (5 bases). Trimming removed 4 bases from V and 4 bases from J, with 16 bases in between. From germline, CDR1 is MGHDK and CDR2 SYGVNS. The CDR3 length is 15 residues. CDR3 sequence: CASSGPKGGATEAFF. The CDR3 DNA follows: TGTGCCAGCAGTGGCCCCAAGGGAGGGGCCACTGAAGCTTTCTTT.

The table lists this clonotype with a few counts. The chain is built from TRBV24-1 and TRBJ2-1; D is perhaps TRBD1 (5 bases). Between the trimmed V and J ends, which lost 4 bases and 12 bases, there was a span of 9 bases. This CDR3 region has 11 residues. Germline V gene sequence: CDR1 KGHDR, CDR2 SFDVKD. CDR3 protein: CATSDRATQFF. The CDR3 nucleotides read TGTGCCACCAGTGACAGGGCTACGCAGTTCTTC.

CDR3 nucleotides: TGTGCCAGCAGCCGGGTGGGAACCACTGAAGCTTTCTTT. This encodes CASSRVGTTEAFF. The chain recombines TRBV3-1 with TRBJ1-1, with D unresolved. Germline V CDR1 and CDR2: LGHDT, YNNKEL (reference sequence). Trimming took 4 bases from V and 4 from J, leaving 10 bases between them. This CDR3 contains 13 residues.